This TCR beta chain was recorded in a study of monozygotic twins with inflammatory bowel disease. Reanalyzing the 5' RACE reads, TCRdb keeps one entry per CDR3 protein, without DNA. In total, the table holds some 400,000 distinct CDR3 sequences. In germline, CDR1 is SGHTA, CDR2 FQGTGA. The CDR3 sequence is 14 residues long. This receptor was taken from a human donor with ulcerative colitis or Crohn's disease, or a healthy co-twin of an affected twin (not recorded which). The chain combines TRBV7-3 with TRBJ1-2; lacking DNA, the TRBD1 call made by TCRdb goes unchecked. Input material: blood. CDR3 region: CASRSSGQGAGYTF.